These 7 T cell receptor beta chains share one sample of origin, sequenced in a study of blood T cell repertoires in COVID-19. Profiling relied on immunoSEQ multiplex PCR, and the TCRdb table lists in-frame clones only, not all of them. The sample consists of roughly 35,000 clones, approximately 78% of them appearing once. The specimen was peripheral blood. The receptor set was obtained from a woman aged 55-70 years with acute or convalescent COVID-19.

This clone was detected only once. The V call is TRBV11-2, the J call TRBJ1-4; 12 positions agree with TRBD1. The CDR3 contains 14 residues. Germline CDR1 is SGHAT and CDR2 is FQNNGV. Trimming took 5 bases from V and 10 from J; bases not matched to a gene: 5. CDR3 in DNA: TGTGCCAGCAGCCCTGGGACAGGGGGCTTAAAACTGTTTTTT. Translation: CASSPGTGGLKLFF.

This clone was recorded only once. The rearrangement joins TRBV27 to TRBJ1-2, with D possibly matching TRBD1 (6 bases). V lost 4 bases and J 2 bases, leaving 8 bases between the germline ends. The CDR3 extends over 13 amino acids. From germline, CDR1 is MNHEY and CDR2 SMNVEV (reference sequence). The CDR3 here is CASSYRVNYGYTF. CDR3 coding DNA: TGTGCCAGCAGTTACAGGGTCAACTATGGCTACACCTTC.

The chain joins TRBV6-5 to TRBJ1-1, with 7 bases lining up with TRBD1. Germline V gene sequence: CDR1 MNHEY, CDR2 SVGAGI. The CDR3 loop spans 14 amino acids. V lost 2 bases and J lost 3; bases outside the gene matches: 3. The CDR3 DNA reads TGTGCCAGCAGTTACACAGGGGTGGACACTGAAGCTTTCTTT. It translates to CASSYTGVDTEAFF.

The chain is built from TRBV5-1 and TRBJ2-3; 11 bases map to TRBD2. Germline V gene lookup returns CDR1 SGHRS and CDR2 YFSETQ. This CDR3 contains 15 residues. J lost 4 bases, V lost 2 bases, and 3 bases had no gene match. CDR3 DNA sequence: TGCGCCAGCAGCTTTAGCGGGGGGGAACCAGATACGCAGTATTTT. Residues: CASSFSGGEPDTQYF.

The V and J genes are TRBV9 and TRBJ1-6, with 10 positions matching TRBD1. The CDR3 totals 16 residues. V dropped 2 bases and J dropped 9; count of bases not matched to a gene: 8. Germline V gene lookup returns CDR1 SGDLS and CDR2 YYNGEE. The CDR3 coding sequence is TGTGCCAGCAGCGTTTTGTCGGGGGACAGGGGTTCACCCCTCCACTTT. It codes for CASSVLSGDRGSPLHF.

This chain joins TRBV7-3 and TRBJ2-2; weak D call: TRBD1 (6 bases). Trimming pared 5 bases from V and 6 bases from J, leaving 7 bases between. The CDR3 covers 12 residues. Per germline, CDR1 SGHTA and CDR2 FQGTGA. This CDR3 reads CASSPGAGELFF. The CDR3 nucleotides are TGTGCCAGCAGCCCAGGGGCCGGGGAGCTGTTTTTT.

This clone was counted only a few times. V and J are TRBV5-1 and TRBJ2-5; the D gene is possibly TRBD1 (6 bases). Trimming shortened V by 0 bases and J by 4 bases, and 7 bases separated the two germline ends. The germline gives CDR1 SGHRS, CDR2 YFSETQ. The CDR3 extends over 13 amino acids. The CDR3 sequence is CASSLEGGETQYF. The CDR3 coding sequence is TGCGCCAGCAGCTTGGAAGGGGGAGAGACCCAGTACTTC.